These T cell receptor beta chains were read from a single sample in a study of tumor-infiltrating lymphocytes in localized non-small cell lung cancer. Assay used: immunoSEQ multiplex PCR; TCRdb lists only in-frame clones, some missing. This sample has around 2,800 clones, with 50% to 75% found just once. The sequencing input was uninvolved lung tissue not adjacent to the tumor. All receptors come from a human donor with non-small cell lung cancer. CDR3s include the opening cysteine and the closing phenylalanine or tryptophan. D genes are given only for firm matches. Only part of the rows carry a size: once, few, many, or a class if the clone is expanded.

j_gene | d_gene | v_gene | abundance | CDR3aa | CDR3nt
TRBJ2-7 | - | TRBV19 | - | CASSQPGAAYEQYF | TGTGCCAGTAGTCAACCGGGTGCAGCCTACGAGCAGTACTTC
TRBJ1-6 | TRBD1 | TRBV19 | - | CASSIARTGGPLHF | TGTGCCAGTAGTATAGCCCGGACAGGTGGACCCCTCCACTTT
TRBJ1-2 | - | TRBV5-1 | - | CASSLDGANYGYTF | TGCGCCAGCAGCTTGGACGGAGCTAACTATGGCTACACCTTC
TRBJ1-2 | - | TRBV2 | - | CASRQGYQDGYTF | TGTGCCAGCAGGCAGGGATACCAGGATGGCTACACCTTC
TRBJ2-3 | - | TRBV14 | medium-sized | CASSQDVGAGDTQYF | TGTGCCAGCAGCCAAGACGTAGGAGCGGGAGATACGCAGTATTTT
TRBJ1-2 | - | TRBV7-9 | once | CASSPRSYTF | TGCGCCAGCAGCCCTCGAAGCTACACCTTC
TRBJ2-1 | - | TRBV14 | - | CASSQDLVPNEQFF | TGTGCCAGCAGCCAAGATCTCGTGCCCAATGAGCAGTTCTTC
TRBJ2-1 | TRBD2 | TRBV9 | - | CASSPRTSGPGEQFF | TGTGCCAGCAGCCCCCGGACTAGCGGCCCTGGGGAGCAGTTCTTC
TRBJ2-7 | - | TRBV30 | - | CAWSKERALEQYF | TGTGCCTGGAGTAAGGAGCGTGCGCTCGAGCAGTACTTC
TRBJ1-2 | TRBD1 | TRBV7-2 | few | CASSSPGGGYGYTF | TGTGCCAGCAGCTCACCAGGGGGGGGCTATGGCTACACCTTC
TRBJ2-3 | - | TRBV27 | - | CASSLRGLRTDTQYF | TGTGCCAGCAGTTTAAGAGGGTTACGCACAGATACGCAGTATTTT
TRBJ2-5 | TRBD1 | TRBV27 | - | CASSLGQGKETQYF | TGTGCCAGCAGTTTAGGACAGGGGAAAGAGACCCAGTACTTC
TRBJ2-3 | - | TRBV19 | few | CASAKRANTDTQYF | TGTGCCAGTGCGAAAAGGGCCAACACAGATACGCAGTATTTT
TRBJ1-3 | - | TRBV6-5 | - | CASSYGGALGNTIYF | TGTGCCAGCAGTTACGGGGGGGCTTTGGGAAACACCATATATTTT
TRBJ2-5 | - | TRBV7-6 | - | CASSLGRGETQYF | TGTGCCAGCAGCTTAGGACGGGGTGAGACCCAGTACTTC
TRBJ2-7 | - | TRBV5-4 | - | CASSSLRGGEQYF | TGTGCCAGCAGCTCCTTACGGGGCGGCGAGCAGTACTTC
TRBJ2-3 | - | TRBV7-3 | - | CASSSSGAATDTQYF | TGTGCCAGCAGCTCCTCCGGGGCCGCCACAGATACGCAGTATTTT